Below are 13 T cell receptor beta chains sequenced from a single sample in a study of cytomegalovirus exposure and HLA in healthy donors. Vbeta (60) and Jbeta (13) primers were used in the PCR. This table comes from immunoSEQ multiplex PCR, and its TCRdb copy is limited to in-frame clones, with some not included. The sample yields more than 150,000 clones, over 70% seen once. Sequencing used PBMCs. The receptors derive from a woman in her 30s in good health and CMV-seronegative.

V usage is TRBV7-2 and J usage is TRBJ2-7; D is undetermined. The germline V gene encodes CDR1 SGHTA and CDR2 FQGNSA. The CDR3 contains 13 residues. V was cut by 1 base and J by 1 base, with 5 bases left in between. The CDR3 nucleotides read TGTGCCAGCAGCTTAGTCTCTTCCTACGAGCAGTACTTC. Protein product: CASSLVSSYEQYF.

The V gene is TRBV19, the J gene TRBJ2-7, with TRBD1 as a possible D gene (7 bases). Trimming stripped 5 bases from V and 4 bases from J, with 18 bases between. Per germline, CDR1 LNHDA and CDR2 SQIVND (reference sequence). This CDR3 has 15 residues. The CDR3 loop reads CASSVRAAGGYEQYF. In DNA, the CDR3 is TGTGCCAGTAGTGTACGGGCCGCAGGGGGGTACGAGCAGTACTTC.

CDR3 loop: CASSRSGTGFSLEQYF. CDR3 nucleotide sequence: TGTGCCAGCTCACGGTCCGGGACAGGGTTTTCTCTCGAGCAGTACTTC. The V call is TRBV7-8, the J call TRBJ2-7; 9 bases agree with TRBD1. Trimming cost V 8 bases and J 6 bases; bases outside gene matches: 17. Germline CDR1 and CDR2: SGHVS and FQNEAQ. This CDR3 spans 16 amino acids. The full variable domain, with the rest looked up from reference TRBV7-8 and TRBJ2-7, is GAGVSQSPRYKVAKRGQDVALRCDPISGHVSLFWYQQALGQGPEFLTYFQNEAQLDKSGLPSDRFFAERPEGSVSTLKIQRTQQEDSAVYLCASSRSGTGFSLEQYFGPGTRLTVT.

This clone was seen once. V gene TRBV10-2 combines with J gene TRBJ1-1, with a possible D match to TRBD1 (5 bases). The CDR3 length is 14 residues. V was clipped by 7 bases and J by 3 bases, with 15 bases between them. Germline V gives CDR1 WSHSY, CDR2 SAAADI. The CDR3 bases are TGCGCCAGCAACCCCCAGGGTAGGGACACTGAAGCTTTCTTT. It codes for CASNPQGRDTEAFF.

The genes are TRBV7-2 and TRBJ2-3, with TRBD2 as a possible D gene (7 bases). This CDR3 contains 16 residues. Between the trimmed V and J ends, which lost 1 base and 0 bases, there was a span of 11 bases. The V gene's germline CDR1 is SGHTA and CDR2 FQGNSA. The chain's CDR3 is CASSLVAGASTDTQYF. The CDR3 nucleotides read TGTGCCAGCAGCTTAGTGGCGGGGGCCAGCACAGATACGCAGTATTTT.

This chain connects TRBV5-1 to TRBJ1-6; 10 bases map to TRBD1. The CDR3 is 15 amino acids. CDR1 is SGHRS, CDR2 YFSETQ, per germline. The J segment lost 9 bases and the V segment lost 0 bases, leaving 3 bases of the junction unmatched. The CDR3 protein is CASSLAGDRGSPLHF. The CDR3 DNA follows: TGCGCCAGCAGCTTGGCCGGGGACAGGGGTTCACCCCTCCACTTT.

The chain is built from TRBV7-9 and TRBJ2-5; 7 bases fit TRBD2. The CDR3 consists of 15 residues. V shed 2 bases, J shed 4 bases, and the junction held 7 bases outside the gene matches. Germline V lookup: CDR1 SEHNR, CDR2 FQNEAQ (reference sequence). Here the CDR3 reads CASSLRGGDPETQYF. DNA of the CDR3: TGTGCCAGCAGCTTACGCGGGGGAGACCCAGAGACCCAGTACTTC.

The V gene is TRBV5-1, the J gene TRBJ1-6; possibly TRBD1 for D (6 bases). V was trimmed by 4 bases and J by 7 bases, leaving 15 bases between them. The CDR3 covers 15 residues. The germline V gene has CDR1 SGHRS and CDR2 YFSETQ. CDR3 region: CASSAKDRPNSPLHF. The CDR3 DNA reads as TGCGCCAGCAGCGCTAAGGACAGACCGAATTCACCCCTCCACTTT. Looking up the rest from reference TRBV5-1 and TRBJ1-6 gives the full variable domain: KAGVTQTPRYLIKTRGQQVTLSCSPISGHRSVSWYQQTPGQGLQFLFEYFSETQRNKGNFPGRFSGRQFSNSRSEMNVSTLELGDSALYLCASSAKDRPNSPLHFGNGTRLTVT.

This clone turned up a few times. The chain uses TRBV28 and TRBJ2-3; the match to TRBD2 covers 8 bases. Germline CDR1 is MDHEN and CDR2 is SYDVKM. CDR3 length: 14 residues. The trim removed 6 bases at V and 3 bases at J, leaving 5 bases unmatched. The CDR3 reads CASRVGGVTDTQYF. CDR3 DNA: TGTGCCAGCAGGGTCGGGGGGGTTACAGATACGCAGTATTTT.

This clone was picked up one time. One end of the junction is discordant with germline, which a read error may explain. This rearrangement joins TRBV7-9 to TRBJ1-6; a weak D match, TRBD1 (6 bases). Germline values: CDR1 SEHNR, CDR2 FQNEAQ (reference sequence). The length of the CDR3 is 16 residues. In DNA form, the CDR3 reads TGTTCCAGCACCTTGTCAGATGGACAGATTAATTCACCCCTCCACTTT. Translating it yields CSSTLSDGQINSPLHF.

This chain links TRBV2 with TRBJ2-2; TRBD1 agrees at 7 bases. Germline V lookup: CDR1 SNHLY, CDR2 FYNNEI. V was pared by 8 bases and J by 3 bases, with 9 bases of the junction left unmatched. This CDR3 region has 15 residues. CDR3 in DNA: TGTGCCAGCGCAAACCGGGACAGCGACACCGGGGAGCTGTTTTTT. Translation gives CASANRDSDTGELFF.

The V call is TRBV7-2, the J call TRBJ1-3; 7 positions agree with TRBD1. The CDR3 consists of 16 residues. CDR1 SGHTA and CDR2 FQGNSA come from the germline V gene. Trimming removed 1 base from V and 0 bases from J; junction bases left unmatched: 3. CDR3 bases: TGTGCCAGCAGCTTAGTTCACAGGGGCTCTGGAAACACCATATATTTT. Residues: CASSLVHRGSGNTIYF.

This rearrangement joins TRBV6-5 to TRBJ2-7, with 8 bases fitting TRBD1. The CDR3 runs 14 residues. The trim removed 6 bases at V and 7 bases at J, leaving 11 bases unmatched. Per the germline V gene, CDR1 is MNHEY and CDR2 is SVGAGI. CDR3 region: CASSGGQGAREQYF. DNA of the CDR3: TGTGCCAGCAGCGGTGGTCAGGGGGCTCGGGAGCAGTACTTC.